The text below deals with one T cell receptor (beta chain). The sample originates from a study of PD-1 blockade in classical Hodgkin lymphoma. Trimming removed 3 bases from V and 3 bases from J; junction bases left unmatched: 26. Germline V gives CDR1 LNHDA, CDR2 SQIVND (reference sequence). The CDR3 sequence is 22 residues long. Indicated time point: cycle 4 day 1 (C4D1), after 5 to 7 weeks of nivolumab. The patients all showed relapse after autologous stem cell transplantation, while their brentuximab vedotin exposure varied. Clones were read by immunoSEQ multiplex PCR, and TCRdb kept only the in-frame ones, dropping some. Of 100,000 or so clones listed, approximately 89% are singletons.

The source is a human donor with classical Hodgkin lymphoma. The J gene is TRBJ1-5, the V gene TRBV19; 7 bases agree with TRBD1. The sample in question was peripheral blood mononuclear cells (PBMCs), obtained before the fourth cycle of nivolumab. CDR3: CASSIEKFPGQRWGIPNQPQHF. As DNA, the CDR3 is TGTGCCAGTAGTATCGAAAAGTTTCCGGGACAGAGGTGGGGAATTCCCAATCAGCCCCAGCATTTT.